Presented here are 9 T cell receptor beta chains from one specimen sequenced in a study of blood T cell repertoires in COVID-19 (TCRdb year 2020). The library was obtained by the immunoSEQ multiplex PCR assay. Imported from immuneACCESS, the table was reduced by TCRdb to in-frame sequences with V and J called. These copies leave out some clones; in studies compared against another copy, an unresolved V gene accounts for under half, and the cause of the remainder is not known. This sample comprises fewer than 300,000 clones, around 90% of them detected only once. The top ten constitute 1% to 1.3% of the sample. Input material: PBMCs or T cells enriched from blood (not recorded which). These receptors were collected from a woman aged 25 to 45 who had recovered from COVID-19.

This clone was detected ten times or more. This chain joins TRBV6-4 and TRBJ2-1, with TRBD2 matching 13 bases. CDR3 length: 15 residues. J gave up 8 bases and V 4 bases, and 5 bases lay outside the gene matches. Germline V lookup: CDR1 MRHNA, CDR2 SNTAGT. In DNA, the CDR3 is TGTGCCAGCAGTGCACTAGCGGGAGGGAAGGATGAGCAGTTCTTC. Residues: CASSALAGGKDEQFF.

The J gene is TRBJ1-1, the V gene TRBV10-3, with a possible D match to TRBD1 (6 bases). V was cut by 7 bases and J by 4 bases, with 13 bases left in between. Germline V gene sequence: CDR1 ENHRY, CDR2 SYGVKD. CDR3 length: 13 amino acids. The CDR3 nucleotides are TGTGCCATCAACCCAGGGGAGGGCACTGAAGCTTTCTTT. Protein: CAINPGEGTEAFF.

This clone was counted once. The V and J genes are TRBV19 and TRBJ1-2; 9 bases line up with TRBD1. CDR3 length: 16 residues. CDR1 is LNHDA and CDR2 is SQIVND in the germline V gene (reference sequence). With V trimmed by 4 bases and J by 4 bases, 10 bases remained unmatched. Here the CDR3 reads CASSTDRDRASYGYTF. In nucleotides, the CDR3 is TGTGCCAGTAGTACCGACCGGGACAGGGCAAGCTATGGCTACACCTTC. Drawing the rest from reference TRBV19 and TRBJ1-2, the complete variable domain is DGGITQSPKYLFRKEGQNVTLSCEQNLNHDAMYWYRQDPGQGLRLIYYSQIVNDFQKGDIAEGYSVSREKKESFPLTVTSAQKNPTAFYLCASSTDRDRASYGYTFGSGTRLTVV.

J is TRBJ2-7 and V is TRBV28, with 9 bases lining up with TRBD1. CDR1 and CDR2 (germline): MDHEN, SYDVKM. J gave up 2 bases and V 5 bases, and 7 bases lay outside the gene matches. The CDR3 runs 15 residues. The CDR3 DNA sequence: TGTGCCAGCAGTACCGGACAGGGGCGAGCCTACGAGCAGTACTTC. Residues: CASSTGQGRAYEQYF.

The genes are TRBV6-5 and TRBJ1-5; perhaps TRBD1 as D (6 bases). This CDR3 has 14 amino acids. Germline V CDR1 and CDR2: MNHEY, SVGAGI. V shed 5 bases and J shed 0 bases, with 8 bases lying between them. The chain's CDR3 is CASSNRVSNQPQHF. CDR3 bases: TGTGCCAGCAGTAACAGGGTTAGCAATCAGCCCCAGCATTTT.

The J gene is TRBJ2-3, the V gene TRBV5-4; weak D call: TRBD2 (6 bases). The CDR3 spans 15 residues. Per germline, CDR1 SGHNT and CDR2 YYREEE (reference sequence). Trimming removed 0 bases at V and 3 bases at J, with 11 bases between. The CDR3 bases are TGTGCCAGCAGCTTGGCCATCGGGGGAACAGATACGCAGTATTTT. It yields the protein CASSLAIGGTDTQYF.

The chain joins TRBV18 to TRBJ2-1; tentative D call: TRBD2 (5 bases). This CDR3 has 16 residues. The germline CDR1 and CDR2 sequences are KGHSH and LQKENI. V dropped 3 bases and J dropped 0 bases, with 12 bases sitting between them. CDR3 nucleotides: TGTGCCAGCTCACCCCAAAGCGGAAGCTCCTACAATGAGCAGTTCTTC. Protein: CASSPQSGSSYNEQFF.

The chain links TRBV20-1 to TRBJ2-7; the D is unclear. The V end was cut by 3 bases, the J end by 3 bases, with 9 bases between. Germline loops: CDR1 DFQATT, CDR2 SNEGSKA (reference sequence). CDR3 length equals 12 residues. CDR3 nucleotide sequence: TGCAGTGCTAGTGGCAGAAACTACGAGCAGTACTTC. Its protein is CSASGRNYEQYF.

This clone was observed once. The genes are TRBV19 and TRBJ2-2, with no clear D. CDR3 length equals 11 residues. The germline CDR1 and CDR2 sequences are LNHDA and SQIVND (reference sequence). V was shortened by 8 bases and J by 5 bases, with 6 bases between the two germline ends. This chain's CDR3 is CASHGTGELFF. As DNA, the CDR3 is TGTGCCAGTCACGGGACCGGGGAGCTGTTTTTT.